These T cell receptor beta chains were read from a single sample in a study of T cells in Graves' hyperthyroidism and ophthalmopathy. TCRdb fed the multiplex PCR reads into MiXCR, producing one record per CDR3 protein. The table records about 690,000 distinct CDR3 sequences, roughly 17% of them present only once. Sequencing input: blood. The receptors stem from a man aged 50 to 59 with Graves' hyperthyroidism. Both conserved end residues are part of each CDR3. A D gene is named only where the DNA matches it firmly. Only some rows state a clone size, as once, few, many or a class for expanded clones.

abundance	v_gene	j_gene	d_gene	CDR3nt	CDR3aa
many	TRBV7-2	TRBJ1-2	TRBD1	TGTGCCAGCAGCCTTCAAGGGGGCTACTATGGCTACACCTTC	CASSLQGGYYGYTF
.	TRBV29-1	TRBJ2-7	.	TGCAGCGTTGGGGAGGTAGCGTCCTACGAGCAGTACTTC	CSVGEVASYEQYF
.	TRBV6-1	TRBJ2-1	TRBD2	TGTGCCAGCAGACTACTAGCGGGAGAGGTAACTGAGCAGTTCTTC	CASRLLAGEVTEQFF
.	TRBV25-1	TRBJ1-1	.	TGTGCCAGCAGTCGACGGAGACACACCGAAGCTTTCTTT	CASSRRRHTEAFF
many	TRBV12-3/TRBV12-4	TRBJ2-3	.	TGTGCCAGCAACTTAGAGGCCGGAGTAACAGGGTCCCCAGATACGCAGTATTTT	CASNLEAGVTGSPDTQYF
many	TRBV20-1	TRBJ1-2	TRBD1	TGCAGTGCTAGTAGTGTTCAGGGGGCGGACTATGGCTACACCTTC	CSASSVQGADYGYTF
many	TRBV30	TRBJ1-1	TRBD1	TGTGCCTGGAGCCTGGGGACAGGGTCTGAAGCTTTCTTT	CAWSLGTGSEAFF
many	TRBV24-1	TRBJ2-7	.	TGTGCCACCAGTGATTCACAAGGACGGGGACGGAGCTACGAGCAGTACTTC	CATSDSQGRGRSYEQYF
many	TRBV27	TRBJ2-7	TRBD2	TGTGCCAGCAGCAACTACGGACTAGCGGGAGACGAGCAGTACTTC	CASSNYGLAGDEQYF
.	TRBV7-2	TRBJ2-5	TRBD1	TGTGCCAGCAGCCGGGACAGGGCAGCAGAGACCCAGTACTTC	CASSRDRAAETQYF
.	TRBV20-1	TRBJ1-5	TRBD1	TGCAGTGCTAGAGAACAGGGGGTTAGCAATCAGCCCCAGCATTTT	CSAREQGVSNQPQHF
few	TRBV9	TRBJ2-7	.	TGTGCCAGCAGCGCCTCGGGTGGGAGTAGCTACGAGCAGTACTTC	CASSASGGSSYEQYF